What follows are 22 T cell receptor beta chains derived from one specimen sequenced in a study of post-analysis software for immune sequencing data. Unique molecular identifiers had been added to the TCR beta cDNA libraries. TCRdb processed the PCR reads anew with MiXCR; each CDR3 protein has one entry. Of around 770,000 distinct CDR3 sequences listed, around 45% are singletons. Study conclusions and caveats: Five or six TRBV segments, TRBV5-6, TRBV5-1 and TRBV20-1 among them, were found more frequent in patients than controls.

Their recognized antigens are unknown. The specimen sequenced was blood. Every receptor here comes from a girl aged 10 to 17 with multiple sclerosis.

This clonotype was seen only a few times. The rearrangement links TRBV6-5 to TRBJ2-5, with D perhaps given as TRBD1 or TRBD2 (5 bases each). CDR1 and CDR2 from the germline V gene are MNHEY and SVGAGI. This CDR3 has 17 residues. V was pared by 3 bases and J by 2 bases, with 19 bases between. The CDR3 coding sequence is TGTGCCAGCAGTTATCGACCTACGGGACCGAGACAAGAGACCCAGTACTTC. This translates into CASSYRPTGPRQETQYF.

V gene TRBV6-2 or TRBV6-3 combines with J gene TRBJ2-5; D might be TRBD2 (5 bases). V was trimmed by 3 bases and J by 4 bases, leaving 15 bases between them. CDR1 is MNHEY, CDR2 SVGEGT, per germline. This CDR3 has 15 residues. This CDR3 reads CASSYGPGGGETQYF. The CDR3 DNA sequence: TGTGCCAGCAGTTATGGACCCGGAGGAGGAGAGACCCAGTACTTC.

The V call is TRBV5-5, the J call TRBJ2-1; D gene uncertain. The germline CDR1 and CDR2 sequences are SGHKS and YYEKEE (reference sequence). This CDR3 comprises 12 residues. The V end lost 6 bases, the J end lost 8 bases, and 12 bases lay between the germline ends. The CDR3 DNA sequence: TGTGCCAGCACCCTCTTTAGGGATGAGCAGTTCTTC. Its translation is CASTLFRDEQFF.

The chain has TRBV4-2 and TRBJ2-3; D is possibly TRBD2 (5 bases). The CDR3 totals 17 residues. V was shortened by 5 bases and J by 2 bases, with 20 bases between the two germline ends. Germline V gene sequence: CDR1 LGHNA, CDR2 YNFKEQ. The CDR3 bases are TGTGCCAGCAGCGCGTCCCGGGATCCCCTGGCCACAGATACGCAGTATTTT. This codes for CASSASRDPLATDTQYF.

The CDR3 DNA is TGCGCCAGCAGCCACAGTGGACTAGCGGGAGACTCCGAGCAGTACTTC. It codes for CASSHSGLAGDSEQYF. This rearrangement joins TRBV5-1 to TRBJ2-5, with 13 bases matching TRBD2. The end of the DNA is better explained by TRBJ2-7, so the J call may be wrong. The CDR3 length is 16 residues. Germline CDR1 SGHRS, CDR2 YFSETQ.

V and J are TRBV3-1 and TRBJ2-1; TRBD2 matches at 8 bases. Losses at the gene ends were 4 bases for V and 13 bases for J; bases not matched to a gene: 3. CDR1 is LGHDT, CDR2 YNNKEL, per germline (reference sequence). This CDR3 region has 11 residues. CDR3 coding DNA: TGTGCCAGCAGCCCTGGGACTAGTCAGTTCTTC. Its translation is CASSPGTSQFF.

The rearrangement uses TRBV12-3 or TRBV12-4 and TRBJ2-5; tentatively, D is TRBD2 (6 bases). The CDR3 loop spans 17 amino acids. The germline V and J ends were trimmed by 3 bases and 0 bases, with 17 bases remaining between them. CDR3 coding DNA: TGTGCCAGCAGTTTCCCCCCAAAGGAGGGGTACCAAGAGACCCAGTACTTC. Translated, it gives CASSFPPKEGYQETQYF.

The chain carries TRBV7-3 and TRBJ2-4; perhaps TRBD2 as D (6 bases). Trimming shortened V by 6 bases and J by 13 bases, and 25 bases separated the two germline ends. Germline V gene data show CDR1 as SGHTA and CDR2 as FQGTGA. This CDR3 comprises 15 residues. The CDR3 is CASRSRGDFYNEQYF. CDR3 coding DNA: TGTGCCAGCAGGTCCCGAGGGGACTTCTACAATGAGCAGTACTTC.

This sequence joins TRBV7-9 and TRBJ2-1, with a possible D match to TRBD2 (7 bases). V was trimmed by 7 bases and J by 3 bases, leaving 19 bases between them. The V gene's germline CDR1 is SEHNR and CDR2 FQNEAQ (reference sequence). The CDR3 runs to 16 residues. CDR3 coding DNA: TGTGCCAGCACCAACATAAGGGGGGGGCTCTACAATGAGCAGTTCTTC. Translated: CASTNIRGGLYNEQFF.

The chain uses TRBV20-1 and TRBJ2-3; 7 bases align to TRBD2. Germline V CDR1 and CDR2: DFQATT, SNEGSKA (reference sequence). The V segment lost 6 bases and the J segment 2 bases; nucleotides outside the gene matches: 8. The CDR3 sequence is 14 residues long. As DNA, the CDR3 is TGCAGTGCAAAAATAGCGGGCCCCACAGATACGCAGTATTTT. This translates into CSAKIAGPTDTQYF.

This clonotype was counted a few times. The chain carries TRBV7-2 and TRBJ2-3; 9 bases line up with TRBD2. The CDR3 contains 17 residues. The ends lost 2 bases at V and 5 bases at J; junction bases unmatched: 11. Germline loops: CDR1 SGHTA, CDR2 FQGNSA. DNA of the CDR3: TGTGCCAGCAGCTTACGAACAGGGGCGGGAGGGGTAGATACGCAGTATTTT. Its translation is CASSLRTGAGGVDTQYF.

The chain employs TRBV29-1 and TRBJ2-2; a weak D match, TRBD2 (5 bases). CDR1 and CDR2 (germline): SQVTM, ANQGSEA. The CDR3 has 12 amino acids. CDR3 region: CSGTRNTGELFF. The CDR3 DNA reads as TGCAGTGGAACTAGGAACACCGGGGAGCTGTTTTTT.

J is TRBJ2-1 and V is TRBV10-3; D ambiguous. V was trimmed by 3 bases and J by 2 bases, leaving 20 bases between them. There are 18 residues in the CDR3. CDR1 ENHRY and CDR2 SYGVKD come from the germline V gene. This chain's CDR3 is CAISDPPLPSKPYNEQFF. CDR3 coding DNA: TGTGCCATCAGTGACCCGCCCCTTCCTAGTAAACCCTACAATGAGCAGTTCTTC.

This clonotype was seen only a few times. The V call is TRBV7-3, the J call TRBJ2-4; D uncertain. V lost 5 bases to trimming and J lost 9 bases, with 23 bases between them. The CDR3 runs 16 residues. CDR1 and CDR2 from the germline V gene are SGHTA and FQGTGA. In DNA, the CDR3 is TGTGCCAGCAGCCCCCAATCCTTGGCCCGGCCAACCATTCAGTACTTC. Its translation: CASSPQSLARPTIQYF.

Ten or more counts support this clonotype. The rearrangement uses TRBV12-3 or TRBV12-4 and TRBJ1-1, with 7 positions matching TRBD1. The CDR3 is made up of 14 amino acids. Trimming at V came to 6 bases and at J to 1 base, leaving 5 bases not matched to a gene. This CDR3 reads CASSLTGENTEAFF. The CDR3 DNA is TGTGCCAGCAGCCTTACAGGGGAGAACACTGAAGCTTTCTTT.

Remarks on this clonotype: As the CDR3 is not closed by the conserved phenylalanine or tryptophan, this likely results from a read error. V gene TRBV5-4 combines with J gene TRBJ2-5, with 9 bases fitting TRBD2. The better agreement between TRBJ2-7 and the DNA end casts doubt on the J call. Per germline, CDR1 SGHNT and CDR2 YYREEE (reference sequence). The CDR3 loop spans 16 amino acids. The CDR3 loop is CASSPRTSGRSYEQYL. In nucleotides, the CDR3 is TGTGCCAGCAGCCCGAGAACTAGCGGGCGCTCCTACGAGCAGTACTTG.

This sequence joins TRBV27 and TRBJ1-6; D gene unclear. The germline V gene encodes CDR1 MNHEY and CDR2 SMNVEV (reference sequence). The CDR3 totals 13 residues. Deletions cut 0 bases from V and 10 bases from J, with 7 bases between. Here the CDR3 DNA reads TGTGCCAGCAGTTTATCGTACTCCTCACCCCTCCACTTT. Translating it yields CASSLSYSSPLHF.

The DNA for the CDR3 is TGCGCCAGCAGCCCTTACCCCGACAGGGACCCAAACTATGGCTACACCTTC. Translation gives CASSPYPDRDPNYGYTF. The chain uses TRBV5-1 and TRBJ1-2, with 7 bases fitting TRBD1. Losses at the gene ends were 4 bases for V and 2 bases for J; bases not matched to a gene: 14. This CDR3 is built from 17 residues. The germline V gene has CDR1 SGHRS and CDR2 YFSETQ.

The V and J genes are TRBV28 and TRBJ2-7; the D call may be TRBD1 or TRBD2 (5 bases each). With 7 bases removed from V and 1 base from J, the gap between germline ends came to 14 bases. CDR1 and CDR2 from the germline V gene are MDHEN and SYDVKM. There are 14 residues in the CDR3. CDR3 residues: CASTPLGVSYEQYF. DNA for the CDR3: TGTGCCAGCACCCCTCTGGGGGTATCCTACGAGCAGTACTTC.

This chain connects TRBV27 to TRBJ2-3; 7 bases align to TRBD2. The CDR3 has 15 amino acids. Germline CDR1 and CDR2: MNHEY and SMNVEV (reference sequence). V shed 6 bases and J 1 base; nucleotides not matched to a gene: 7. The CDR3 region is CASSQSGTRTDTQYF. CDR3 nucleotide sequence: TGTGCCAGCAGCCAGAGCGGGACCCGCACAGATACGCAGTATTTT.

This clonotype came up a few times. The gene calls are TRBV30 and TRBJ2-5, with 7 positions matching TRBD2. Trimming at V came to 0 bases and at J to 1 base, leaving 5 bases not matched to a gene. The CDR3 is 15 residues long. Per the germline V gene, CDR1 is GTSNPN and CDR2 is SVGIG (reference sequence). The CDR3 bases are TGTGCCTGGAGTGTACCCGGGGGGATCCAAGAGACCCAGTACTTC. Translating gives CAWSVPGGIQETQYF.

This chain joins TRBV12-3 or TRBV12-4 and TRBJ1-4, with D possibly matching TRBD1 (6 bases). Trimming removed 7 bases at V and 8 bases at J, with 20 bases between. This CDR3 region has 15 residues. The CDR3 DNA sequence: TGTGCCAGCACCGACGCAGGGGTAGAATACGAAAAACTGTTTTTT. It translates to CASTDAGVEYEKLFF.